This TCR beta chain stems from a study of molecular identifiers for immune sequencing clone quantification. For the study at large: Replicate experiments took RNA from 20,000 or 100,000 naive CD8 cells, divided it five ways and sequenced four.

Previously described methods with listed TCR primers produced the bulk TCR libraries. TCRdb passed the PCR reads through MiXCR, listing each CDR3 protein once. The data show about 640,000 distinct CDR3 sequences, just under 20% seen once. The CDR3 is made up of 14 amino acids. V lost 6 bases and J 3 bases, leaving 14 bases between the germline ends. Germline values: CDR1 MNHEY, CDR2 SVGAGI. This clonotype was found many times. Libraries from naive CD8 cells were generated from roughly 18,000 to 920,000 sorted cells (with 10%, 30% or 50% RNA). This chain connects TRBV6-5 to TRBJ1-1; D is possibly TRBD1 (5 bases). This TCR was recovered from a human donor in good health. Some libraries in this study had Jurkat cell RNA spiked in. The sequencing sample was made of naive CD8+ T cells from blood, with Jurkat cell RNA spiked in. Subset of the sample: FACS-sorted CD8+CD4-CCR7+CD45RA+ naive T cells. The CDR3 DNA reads TGTGCCAGCAGCTCGTCCGGGGCTGACACTGAAGCTTTCTTT. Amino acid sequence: CASSSSGADTEAFF.